This T cell receptor beta chain was sequenced during a study of blood T cell repertoires in COVID-19. Overall study: Samples came from the United States, Italy and Spain, spanning acute and convalescent COVID-19. T cells, B-cell-depleted T cells, or PBMCs provided the cDNA or gDNA that served as material.

This CDR3 has 13 amino acids. Trimming took off 9 bases at V and 4 bases at J, with 16 bases between the two ends. As processed by the authors: Reference gene primer amplification gave nucleated cell count estimates. Profiled with immunoSEQ multiplex PCR; TCRdb holds only in-frame clones, not every one. The V and J calls and clone size are taken from that table; D and trimming were inferred from the DNA. The table includes some 100,000 clones, just over 85% detected once. The gene calls are TRBV23-1 and TRBJ2-7; D might be TRBD2 (5 bases). TRBV23-1 is placed among ORFs of uncertain function. This TCR came from a woman between 65 and 79 years old with acute or convalescent COVID-19. Sample: peripheral blood. The CDR3 DNA follows: TGCGCCAGGGACGGAGGAAATTCTTACGAGCAGTACTTC. Translation gives CARDGGNSYEQYF.